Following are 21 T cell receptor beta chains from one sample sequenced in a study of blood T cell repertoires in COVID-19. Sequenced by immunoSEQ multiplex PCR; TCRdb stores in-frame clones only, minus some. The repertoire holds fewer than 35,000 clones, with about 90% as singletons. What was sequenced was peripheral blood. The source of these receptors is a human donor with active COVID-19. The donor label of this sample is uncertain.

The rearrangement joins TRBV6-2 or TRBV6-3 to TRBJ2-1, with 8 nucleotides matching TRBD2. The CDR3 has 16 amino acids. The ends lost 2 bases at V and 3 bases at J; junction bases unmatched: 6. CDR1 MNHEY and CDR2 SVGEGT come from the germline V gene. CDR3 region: CASSYLGTSGYNEQFF. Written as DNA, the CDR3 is TGTGCCAGCAGTTACCTCGGGACTAGTGGCTACAATGAGCAGTTCTTC.

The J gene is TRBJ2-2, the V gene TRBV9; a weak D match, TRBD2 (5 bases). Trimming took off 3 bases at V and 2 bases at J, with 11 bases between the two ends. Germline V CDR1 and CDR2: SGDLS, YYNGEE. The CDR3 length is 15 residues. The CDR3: CASSGSEINTGELFF. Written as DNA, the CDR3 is TGTGCCAGCAGCGGTAGCGAAATTAACACCGGGGAGCTGTTTTTT.

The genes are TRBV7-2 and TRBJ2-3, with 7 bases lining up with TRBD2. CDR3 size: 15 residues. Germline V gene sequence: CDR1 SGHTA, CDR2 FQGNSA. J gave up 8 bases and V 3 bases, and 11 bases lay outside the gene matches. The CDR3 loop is CASSLGGRAAGTQYF. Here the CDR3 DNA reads TGTGCCAGCAGCTTGGGAGGGAGGGCGGCGGGTACGCAGTATTTT.

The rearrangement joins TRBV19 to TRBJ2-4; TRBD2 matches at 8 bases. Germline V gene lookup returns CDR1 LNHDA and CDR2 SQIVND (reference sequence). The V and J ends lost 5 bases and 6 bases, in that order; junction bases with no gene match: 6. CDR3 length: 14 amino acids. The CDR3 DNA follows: TGTGCCAGTAGTTCGGGACTAGGGGTAAACATTCAGTACTTC. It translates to CASSSGLGVNIQYF.

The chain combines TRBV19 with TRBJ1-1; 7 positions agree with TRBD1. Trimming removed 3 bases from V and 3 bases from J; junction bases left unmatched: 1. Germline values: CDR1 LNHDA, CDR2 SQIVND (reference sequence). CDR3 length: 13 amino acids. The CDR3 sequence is CASSIDRDTEAFF. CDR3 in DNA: TGTGCCAGTAGTATCGACAGGGACACTGAAGCTTTCTTT.

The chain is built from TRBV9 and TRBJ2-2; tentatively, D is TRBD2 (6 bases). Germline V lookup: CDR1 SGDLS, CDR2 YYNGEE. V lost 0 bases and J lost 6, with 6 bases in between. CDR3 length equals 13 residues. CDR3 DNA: TGTGCCAGCAGCGTAGTAGCGGCCGGGGAGCTGTTTTTT. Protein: CASSVVAAGELFF.

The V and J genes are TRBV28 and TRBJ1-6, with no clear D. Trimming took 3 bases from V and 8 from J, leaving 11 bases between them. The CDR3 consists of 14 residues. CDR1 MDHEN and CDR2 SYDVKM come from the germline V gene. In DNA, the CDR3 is TGTGCCAGCAGTTTCGCGCAAGCGTATTCACCCCTCCACTTT. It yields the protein CASSFAQAYSPLHF.

DNA for the CDR3: TGTGCCTGGAGTACCTTGCGGACCGGGGAGCTGTTTTTT. Translation gives CAWSTLRTGELFF. The chain uses TRBV30 and TRBJ2-2, with no clear D. The CDR3 extends over 13 amino acids. V lost 2 bases and J 5 bases, leaving 9 bases between the germline ends. CDR1 and CDR2 (germline): GTSNPN, SVGIG (reference sequence).

CDR3 bases: TGTGCCAGCAGCTTAGCCGCAGAAACCTACGAGCAGTACTTC. It codes for CASSLAAETYEQYF. V gene TRBV11-2 combines with J gene TRBJ2-7; D is unresolved. The V and J ends lost 1 base and 2 bases respectively, with 9 bases between them. The CDR3 extends over 14 amino acids. The germline V gene has CDR1 SGHAT and CDR2 FQNNGV.

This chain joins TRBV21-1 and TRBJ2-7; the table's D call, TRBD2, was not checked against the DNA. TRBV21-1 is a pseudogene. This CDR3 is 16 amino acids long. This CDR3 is CASSKVGLAGVREQYF. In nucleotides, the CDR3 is TGTGCCAGCAGCAAAGTGGGACTAGCGGGAGTGAGGGAGCAGTACTTC.

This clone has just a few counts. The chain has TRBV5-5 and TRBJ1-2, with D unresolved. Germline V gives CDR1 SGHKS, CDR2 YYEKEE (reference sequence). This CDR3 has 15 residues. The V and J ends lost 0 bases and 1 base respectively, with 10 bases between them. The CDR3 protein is CASSLAPPNNYGYTF. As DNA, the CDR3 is TGTGCCAGCAGCTTGGCTCCTCCTAATAACTATGGCTACACCTTC.

This CDR3 reads CASSVRTGRTDTQYF. CDR3 nucleotides: TGTGCCAGCAGCGTCAGGACAGGGAGAACAGATACGCAGTATTTT. The chain carries TRBV9 and TRBJ2-3; 8 bases are shared with TRBD1. After removal of 2 bases from V and 3 bases from J, the junction contained 5 bases not matched to a gene. The CDR3 covers 15 residues. The germline CDR1 and CDR2 sequences are SGDLS and YYNGEE.

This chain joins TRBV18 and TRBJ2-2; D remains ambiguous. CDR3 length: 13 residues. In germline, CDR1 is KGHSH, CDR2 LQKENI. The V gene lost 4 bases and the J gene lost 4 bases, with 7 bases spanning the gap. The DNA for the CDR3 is TGTGCCAGCTCACTAGTACTCACCGGGGAGCTGTTTTTT. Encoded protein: CASSLVLTGELFF. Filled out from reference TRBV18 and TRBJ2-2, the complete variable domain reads NAGVMQNPRHLVRRRGQEARLRCSPMKGHSHVYWYRQLPEEGLKFMVYLQKENIIDESGMPKERFSAEFPKEGPSILRIQQVVRGDSAAYFCASSLVLTGELFFGEGSRLTVL.

CDR3 protein: CASVARTSGSRSYEQYF. The CDR3 DNA reads TGTGCCAGCGTTGCTCGGACTAGCGGGAGTCGCTCCTACGAGCAGTACTTC. The chain is built from TRBV3-1 (or the pseudogene TRBV3-2) and TRBJ2-7, with 13 bases aligning to TRBD2. CDR3 size: 17 residues. V shed 8 bases and J 0 bases; nucleotides not matched to a gene: 10. Germline V gives CDR1 LGHDT, CDR2 YNNKEL (reference sequence).

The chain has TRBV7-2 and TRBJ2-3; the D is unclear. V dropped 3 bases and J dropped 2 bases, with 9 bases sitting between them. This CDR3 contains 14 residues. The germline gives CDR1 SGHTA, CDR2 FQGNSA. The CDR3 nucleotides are TGTGCCAGCAGCTTGGTGGCCGACACAGATACGCAGTATTTT. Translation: CASSLVADTDTQYF.

The CDR3 DNA reads as TGCGCCAGCAGCCCGCCGGGACAGGGAGTAACCGGGGAGCTGTTTTTT. Protein: CASSPPGQGVTGELFF. The genes are TRBV5-1 and TRBJ2-2, with 9 bases that match TRBD1. CDR1 is SGHRS, CDR2 YFSETQ, per germline. CDR3 size: 16 residues. J lost 5 bases, V lost 4 bases, and 9 bases had no gene match.

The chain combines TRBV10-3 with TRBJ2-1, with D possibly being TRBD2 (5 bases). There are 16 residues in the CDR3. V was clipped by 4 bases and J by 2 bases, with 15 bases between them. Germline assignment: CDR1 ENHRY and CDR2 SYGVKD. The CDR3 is CAISGAADSAYNEQFF. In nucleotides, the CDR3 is TGTGCCATCAGTGGTGCCGCCGATAGCGCCTACAATGAGCAGTTCTTC.

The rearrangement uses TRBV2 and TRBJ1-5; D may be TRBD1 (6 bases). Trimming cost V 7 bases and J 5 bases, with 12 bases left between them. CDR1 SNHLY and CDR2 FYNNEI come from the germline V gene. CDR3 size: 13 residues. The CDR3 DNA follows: TGTGCCAGCAAGTGGGGGGGCGATCAGCCCCAGCATTTT. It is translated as CASKWGGDQPQHF.

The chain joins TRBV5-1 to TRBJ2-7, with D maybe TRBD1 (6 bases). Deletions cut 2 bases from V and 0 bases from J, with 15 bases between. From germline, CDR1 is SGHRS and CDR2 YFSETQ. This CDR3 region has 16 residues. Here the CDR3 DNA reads TGCGCCAGCAGCTTAGAGACAGGCATCAGCTCCTACGAGCAGTACTTC. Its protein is CASSLETGISSYEQYF.

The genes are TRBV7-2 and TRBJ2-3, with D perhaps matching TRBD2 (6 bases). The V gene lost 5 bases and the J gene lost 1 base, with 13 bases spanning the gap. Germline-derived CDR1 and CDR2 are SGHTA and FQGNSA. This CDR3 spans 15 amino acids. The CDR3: CASSPGTVGTDTQYF. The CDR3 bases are TGTGCCAGCAGCCCAGGGACTGTCGGCACAGATACGCAGTATTTT.

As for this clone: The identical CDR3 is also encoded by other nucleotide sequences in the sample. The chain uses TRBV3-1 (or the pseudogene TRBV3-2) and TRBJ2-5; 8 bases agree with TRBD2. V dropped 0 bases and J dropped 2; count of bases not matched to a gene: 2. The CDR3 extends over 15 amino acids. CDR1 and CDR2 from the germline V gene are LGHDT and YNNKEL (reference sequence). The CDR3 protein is CASSQDPGGQETQYF. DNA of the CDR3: TGTGCCAGCAGCCAAGATCCGGGGGGGCAAGAGACCCAGTACTTC.